This entry lists 18 T cell receptor beta chains sequenced from one sample in a study of blood T cells in healthy people across ages. Using a J-beta primer mix together with a sample-barcoded 5' primer, a second PCR was run for roughly 6 to 11 cycles. TCRdb recomputed calls from the 5' RACE reads with MiXCR, one row per CDR3 protein. The sample holds 700,000 to 850,000 distinct CDR3 sequences, 35% to 40% seen once. Sequencing was carried out using blood. Source of these receptors: a man aged 18 to 35 in good health.

This clonotype was detected ten times or more. The chain links TRBV20-1 to TRBJ1-2; 7 positions agree with TRBD1. V trimming: 6 bases; J trimming: 5 bases; junction bases outside the gene matches: 9. CDR1 DFQATT and CDR2 SNEGSKA come from the germline V gene (reference sequence). The CDR3 sequence is 13 residues long. CDR3: CSADQEQGYGYTF. CDR3 nucleotide sequence: TGCAGTGCCGACCAAGAACAGGGGTATGGCTACACCTTC.

This clonotype has just one count. A junction boundary mismatches the germline segment, possibly from a read error. CDR3: CVSSHAGTDTQYF. CDR3 sequence (DNA): TGCGTCAGCAGCCACGCAGGCACAGATACGCAGTATTTT. The rearrangement joins TRBV4-3 to TRBJ2-3, with unresolved D. The germline gives CDR1 LGHNA, CDR2 YSLEER. The CDR3 loop spans 13 amino acids.

This chain links TRBV5-1 with TRBJ2-1; D remains ambiguous. V was shortened by 2 bases and J by 0 bases, with 12 bases between the two germline ends. This CDR3 spans 16 amino acids. CDR1 is SGHRS and CDR2 is YFSETQ in the germline V gene. The CDR3 DNA sequence: TGCGCCAGCAGCTTACTTGCATCTAGCTCCTACAATGAGCAGTTCTTC. It specifies CASSLLASSSYNEQFF.

This rearrangement joins TRBV7-9 to TRBJ2-1; unclear D gene. Germline CDR1 reads SEHNR; CDR2 reads FQNEAQ (reference sequence). V gave up 5 bases and J gave up 8 bases, with 13 bases separating them. The CDR3 has 13 residues. CDR3 DNA: TGTGCCAGCAGCCTGCCCGGCAGAGATGAGCAGTTCTTC. Protein: CASSLPGRDEQFF.

This clonotype was observed at least ten times. The chain couples TRBV29-1 to TRBJ2-5; tentative D call: TRBD2 (6 bases). The germline CDR1 and CDR2 sequences are SQVTM and ANQGSEA. This CDR3 is 13 amino acids long. The germline V and J ends were trimmed by 3 bases and 2 bases, with 10 bases remaining between them. The DNA for the CDR3 is TGCAGCGTTGAGGGGAGGTTACAAGAGACCCAGTACTTC. Protein sequence: CSVEGRLQETQYF.

This clonotype was observed many times. V is TRBV15 and J is TRBJ2-3; D is unclear. This CDR3 spans 13 amino acids. Per the germline V gene, CDR1 is LNHNV and CDR2 is YYDKDF (reference sequence). Between the trimmed V and J ends, which lost 5 bases and 11 bases, there was a span of 17 bases. This chain's CDR3 is CATSPGWTSRQYF. In DNA, the CDR3 is TGTGCCACCAGCCCTGGTTGGACGTCCCGGCAGTATTTT. Together with reference TRBV15 and TRBJ2-3, the CDR3 gives the full variable domain: DAMVIQNPRYQVTQFGKPVTLSCSQTLNHNVMYWYQQKSSQAPKLLFHYYDKDFNNEADTPDNFQSRRPNTSFCFLDIRSPGLGDTAMYLCATSPGWTSRQYFGPGTRLTVL.

The rearrangement joins TRBV9 to TRBJ2-3; 8 bases are a match to TRBD2. The trim removed 4 bases at V and 4 bases at J, leaving 8 bases unmatched. CDR1 is SGDLS, CDR2 YYNGEE, per germline. CDR3 length: 15 amino acids. The CDR3 reads CASSPRLARADTQYF. For the CDR3, the DNA is TGTGCCAGCAGCCCGAGACTAGCGAGGGCAGATACGCAGTATTTT.

This clonotype was counted a few times. The J gene is TRBJ1-2, the V gene TRBV7-6; D is unresolved. Germline CDR1 reads SGHVS; CDR2 reads FNYEAQ. The CDR3 extends over 14 amino acids. V shed 1 base and J shed 8 bases, with 14 bases lying between them. The chain's CDR3 is CASSLGAGAGGYTF. The DNA of the CDR3 is TGTGCCAGCAGCTTAGGAGCCGGTGCCGGCGGCTACACCTTC.

A few counts support this clonotype. The rearrangement uses TRBV7-9 and TRBJ1-4; perhaps TRBD1 as D (6 bases). Between the trimmed V and J ends, which lost 6 bases and 0 bases, there was a span of 11 bases. The CDR3 contains 15 residues. Germline CDR1 reads SEHNR; CDR2 reads FQNEAQ (reference sequence). The CDR3 loop reads CASRPGQTTNEKLFF. The CDR3, as DNA: TGTGCCAGCAGACCTGGACAGACAACTAATGAAAAACTGTTTTTT.

This clonotype was detected only a few times. The rearrangement uses TRBV4-2 and TRBJ1-1; no clear D gene. V lost 0 bases and J 1 base, leaving 9 bases between the germline ends. The CDR3 totals 15 residues. CDR1 is LGHNA and CDR2 is YNFKEQ in the germline V gene. CDR3 nucleotides: TGTGCCAGCAGCCAAGATCCTTTTACGAACACTGAAGCTTTCTTT. It codes for CASSQDPFTNTEAFF.

In its sample, this clonotype was seen many times. The V and J genes are TRBV7-9 and TRBJ1-2; D may be TRBD1 (5 bases). The ends were cut back, 0 bases at V and 8 bases at J, with 16 bases in the middle. Germline assignment: CDR1 SEHNR and CDR2 FQNEAQ (reference sequence). CDR3 size: 15 residues. The CDR3 region is CASSLAPTRDSGYTF. The CDR3 bases are TGTGCCAGCAGCTTAGCCCCGACCCGTGACAGCGGCTACACCTTC. Complete variable domain (other parts from reference TRBV7-9 and TRBJ1-2): DTGVSQNPRHKITKRGQNVTFRCDPISEHNRLYWYRQTLGQGPEFLTYFQNEAQLEKSRLLSDRFSAERPKGSFSTLEIQRTEQGDSAMYLCASSLAPTRDSGYTFGSGTRLTVV.

The CDR3 bases are TGTGCCAGCACTGGGGTGGGGGCCCACGAGCAGTACTTC. This encodes CASTGVGAHEQYF. This chain links TRBV12-3 or TRBV12-4 with TRBJ2-7, with D perhaps matching TRBD1 (6 bases). This CDR3 region has 13 residues. Trimming took 7 bases from V and 5 from J, leaving 15 bases between them.

CDR3 region: CSVVTGPHYEQYF. The CDR3 coding sequence is TGCAGCGTTGTCACGGGGCCCCACTACGAGCAGTACTTC. V and J are TRBV29-1 and TRBJ2-7; possibly TRBD1 or TRBD2 for D (5 bases each). Germline V gives CDR1 SQVTM, CDR2 ANQGSEA. The CDR3 spans 13 residues. Trimming left V 4 bases short and J 3 bases short, with 13 bases between.

A few counts support this clonotype. The gene calls are TRBV6-1 and TRBJ2-5, with D perhaps matching TRBD2 (6 bases). CDR3 size: 15 residues. Trimming took 2 bases from V and 2 from J, leaving 12 bases between them. The V gene's germline CDR1 is MNHNS and CDR2 SASEGT. The CDR3, as DNA: TGTGCCAGCAGTGAAAACCGGAGGGTACAAGAGACCCAGTACTTC. This encodes CASSENRRVQETQYF.

CDR3 DNA: TGCCGTGTTCCGTTAGGAAATCAGCCCCAGCATTTT. It translates to CRVPLGNQPQHF. The chain employs TRBV20-1 and TRBJ1-5; no clear D. The CDR3 is 12 amino acids. Germline V lookup: CDR1 DFQATT, CDR2 SNEGSKA (reference sequence).

V is TRBV27 and J is TRBJ2-7, with TRBD1 as a possible D gene (6 bases). The CDR3 is 15 residues long. Germline CDR1 MNHEY, CDR2 SMNVEV (reference sequence). V gave up 5 bases and J gave up 5 bases, with 19 bases separating them. Written as DNA, the CDR3 is TGTGCCAGCAGTCCAGCCCTAGGACAGTCCAACGAGCAGTACTTC. This gives the protein CASSPALGQSNEQYF.

The table lists this clonotype with a few counts. The chain employs TRBV4-2 and TRBJ2-1; the match to TRBD2 covers 12 bases. This CDR3 is 15 amino acids long. V lost 7 bases to trimming and J lost 8 bases; unmatched junction nucleotides: 9. The germline gives CDR1 LGHNA, CDR2 YNFKEQ. Here the CDR3 reads CASTRLAGGRDEQFF. In nucleotides, the CDR3 is TGTGCCAGCACCCGTCTAGCGGGGGGGCGGGATGAGCAGTTCTTC.

CDR3 sequence reads: CASSETGGLSYNGQYF. The DNA for the CDR3 is TGTGCCAGCAGTGAAACAGGGGGCTTGTCCTACAATGGGCAGTACTTC. This chain joins TRBV12-3 or TRBV12-4 and TRBJ2-5, with TRBD1 matching 9 bases. V was clipped by 5 bases and J by 11 bases; unmatched bases: 18. The CDR3 runs to 16 residues.